This T cell receptor (beta chain) was retrieved from a study of T cells in tumors after PD-1 blockade. CDR3 length equals 15 residues. Germline loops: CDR1 SGDLS, CDR2 YYNGEE. V shed 0 bases, J shed 4 bases, and the junction held 2 bases outside the gene matches. Generated by immunoSEQ multiplex PCR, the TCRdb table keeps only in-frame clones and is missing some. The sample records 30,000 to 40,000 clones, about 77% being singletons. This TCR was sampled from a human donor with basal cell carcinoma. The chain couples TRBV9 to TRBJ2-1, with 9 nucleotides matching TRBD2. The specimen comprised PBMCs, sampled before anti-PD-1 treatment. CDR3 sequence (DNA): TGTGCCAGCAGCGTAGTAGCGGGGGTTTACAATGAGCAGTTCTTC. It is translated as CASSVVAGVYNEQFF.